The 32 T cell receptor beta chains below all came from one sample that was sequenced in a study of blood T cell repertoires in COVID-19 (dated by TCRdb to 2019 to 2021). Library generation was performed with the immunoSEQ multiplex PCR assay. As stored in TCRdb, this immuneACCESS dataset retains in-frame rearrangements with V and J assigned. A fraction of the clones does not appear; measured against another copy, unresolved V genes explain less than half of the discrepancy, and the remainder lacks a known reason. Present in this sample are about 310,000 clones, 90% of which were seen just once. Less than 3.5% of the sample is taken by the ten largest. The sample was peripheral blood. These TCRs come from a woman in her 30s with COVID-19, enrolled during active disease.

The chain couples TRBV11-2 to TRBJ2-1; D is ambiguous. The CDR3 has 14 amino acids. Germline CDR1 reads SGHAT; CDR2 reads FQNNGV. The V and J ends lost 1 base and 6 bases respectively, with 10 bases between them. CDR3 coding DNA: TGTGCCAGCAGCTTAGTGAGTGGGCCCAATGAGCAGTTCTTC. Its protein product is CASSLVSGPNEQFF. Combining the CDR3 with reference TRBV11-2 and TRBJ2-1 gives the whole variable domain EAGVAQSPRYKIIEKRQSVAFWCNPISGHATLYWYQQILGQGPKLLIQFQNNGVVDDSQLPKDRFSAERLKGVDSTLKIQPAKLEDSAVYLCASSLVSGPNEQFFGPGTRLTVL.

This clone was picked up a small number of times. The chain combines TRBV4-1 with TRBJ2-2, with 8 bases aligning to TRBD1. Germline CDR1 MGHRA, CDR2 YSYEKL. The ends lost 3 bases at V and 7 bases at J; junction bases unmatched: 4. The CDR3 covers 14 residues. The CDR3 loop is CASSHPGGFGELFF. The CDR3 region has the DNA TGCGCCAGCAGCCACCCAGGGGGCTTCGGGGAGCTGTTTTTT.

On this clone itself: The CDR3 end shows no conserved phenylalanine or tryptophan, and so a read error is likely. The DNA is left out, because the CDR3 cannot be placed on it with certainty; the CDR3 is given as TCRdb lists it. The rearrangement joins TRBV28 to TRBJ2-7; the table's D call of TRBD1 was not tested on the DNA. With termini counted, the CDR3 has 12 amino acids. CDR1 is MDHEN, CDR2 SYDVKM, per germline. The CDR3 sequence is CASKNRQGQGAI.

This rearrangement joins TRBV12-3 or TRBV12-4 to TRBJ2-4; TRBD2 matches at 8 bases. V gave up 7 bases and J gave up 6 bases; unmatched junction bases: 5. The CDR3 spans 13 residues. The CDR3 reads CASTIAGSNIQYF. In nucleotides, the CDR3 is TGTGCCAGCACAATAGCGGGATCAAACATTCAGTACTTC.

V usage is TRBV3-1 (or the pseudogene TRBV3-2) and J usage is TRBJ1-5; D unresolved. V was pared by 2 bases and J by 2 bases, with 19 bases between. This CDR3 has 18 residues. CDR1 and CDR2 (germline): LGHDT, YNNKEL (reference sequence). The CDR3 DNA sequence: TGTGCCAGCAGCCAATCCGGTTTATTTTCTGTAGGCAATCAGCCCCAGCATTTT. This gives the protein CASSQSGLFSVGNQPQHF.

V and J are TRBV2 and TRBJ1-6, with a weak D call TRBD1 (5 bases). Between the trimmed V and J ends, which lost 6 bases and 1 base, there was a span of 10 bases. This CDR3 has 15 residues. Germline V gene lookup returns CDR1 SNHLY and CDR2 FYNNEI. CDR3 bases: TGTGCCAGCAGCGAAAGGGGTTCCTATAATTCACCCCTCCACTTT. This sequence encodes CASSERGSYNSPLHF.

The J gene is TRBJ1-5, the V gene TRBV2; D unresolved. CDR1 is SNHLY, CDR2 FYNNEI, per germline. The CDR3 runs 13 residues. The V end was cut by 7 bases, the J end by 2 bases, with 9 bases between. CDR3 protein: CASNREGNQPQHF. As DNA, the CDR3 is TGTGCCAGCAATCGGGAAGGCAATCAGCCCCAGCATTTT.

The sample holds one count of this clone. This chain connects TRBV28 to TRBJ2-7, with 8 bases fitting TRBD1. The CDR3 is 15 residues long. Germline V gene lookup returns CDR1 MDHEN and CDR2 SYDVKM. V dropped 5 bases and J dropped 1; count of bases not matched to a gene: 7. CDR3 DNA sequence: TGTGCCAGCAGTCCGAGGGACAGGCTTTCCTACGAGCAGTACTTC. This encodes CASSPRDRLSYEQYF.

A note on this clone: Other DNA sequences in this sample translate to the same CDR3. The CDR3 is CASSFSTGELFF. The CDR3 coding sequence is TGTGCCAGCAGTTTCTCTACCGGGGAGCTGTTTTTT. V usage is TRBV5-5 and J usage is TRBJ2-2; D remains ambiguous. CDR1 is SGHKS and CDR2 is YYEKEE in the germline V gene (reference sequence). This CDR3 comprises 12 residues. V lost 5 bases to trimming and J lost 5 bases, with 7 bases between them.

This chain connects TRBV6-4 to TRBJ2-5; D is perhaps TRBD2 (5 bases). Germline V gene lookup returns CDR1 MRHNA and CDR2 SNTAGT. V was cut by 5 bases and J by 1 base, with 14 bases left in between. This CDR3 comprises 15 residues. The CDR3 sequence is CASSPSAEVQETQYF. For the CDR3, the DNA is TGTGCCAGCAGTCCCTCAGCGGAGGTCCAAGAGACCCAGTACTTC.

The rearrangement uses TRBV6-1 and TRBJ2-6, with D maybe TRBD1 (6 bases). In germline, CDR1 is MNHNS, CDR2 SASEGT. Trimming stripped 2 bases from V and 4 bases from J, with 18 bases between. The CDR3 loop spans 18 amino acids. The CDR3: CASSEIRTAIGGANVLTF. CDR3 DNA: TGTGCCAGCAGTGAAATTCGGACAGCGATTGGAGGGGCCAACGTCCTGACTTTC.

The chain uses TRBV11-2 and TRBJ1-2, with D tentatively TRBD1 (5 bases). The V and J ends lost 5 bases and 2 bases respectively, with 12 bases between them. The CDR3 covers 14 residues. The germline V gene encodes CDR1 SGHAT and CDR2 FQNNGV. The CDR3 reads CASSRLQGNYGYTF. CDR3 DNA: TGTGCCAGCAGCCGACTCCAGGGAAACTATGGCTACACCTTC.

As for this clone: The sample carries other DNA sequences with the same CDR3. V is TRBV5-1 and J is TRBJ2-7, with D uncertain. The CDR3 is 11 amino acids. Trimming stripped 1 base from V and 5 bases from J, with 4 bases between. Germline V gene lookup returns CDR1 SGHRS and CDR2 YFSETQ. CDR3 loop: CASSLSDEQYF. In DNA form, the CDR3 reads TGCGCCAGCAGCTTGTCAGACGAGCAGTACTTC.

The chain links TRBV24-1 to TRBJ2-3; 16 positions agree with TRBD2. J lost 4 bases, V lost 4 bases, and 10 bases had no gene match. Germline V gene lookup returns CDR1 KGHDR and CDR2 SFDVKD. The CDR3 is 19 amino acids. The CDR3 region has the DNA TGTGCCACCAGTGACGGGGGACTAGCGGGAGGGCCCACCCCAGATACGCAGTATTTT. The encoded protein is CATSDGGLAGGPTPDTQYF.

The chain has TRBV29-1 and TRBJ1-1, with a weak D call TRBD1 (5 bases). The CDR3 is 14 amino acids. Per the germline V gene, CDR1 is SQVTM and CDR2 is ANQGSEA. The V and J ends lost 4 bases and 3 bases respectively, with 15 bases between them. The CDR3 DNA reads TGCAGCGTTGGGGCGGAGGGGATGTACACTGAAGCTTTCTTT. Translating it yields CSVGAEGMYTEAFF.

This rearrangement joins TRBV5-1 to TRBJ2-1, with D possibly TRBD2 on 5 matching bases. The V end was cut by 4 bases, the J end by 10 bases, with 18 bases between. The CDR3 is made up of 14 amino acids. Germline loops: CDR1 SGHRS, CDR2 YFSETQ. Here the CDR3 DNA reads TGCGCCAGCAGCCCGATCGGCGGGTTTGGCGAGCAGTTCTTC. It encodes CASSPIGGFGEQFF.

The chain links TRBV15 to TRBJ1-4; 11 bases align to TRBD1. The CDR3 contains 16 residues. After removal of 3 bases from V and 10 bases from J, the junction contained 10 bases not matched to a gene. CDR1 is LNHNV, CDR2 YYDKDF, per germline (reference sequence). CDR3 DNA sequence: TGTGCCACCAGCAGTCCTGCAGGACAGGGGGCGGGAAAACTGTTTTTT. Translating gives CATSSPAGQGAGKLFF.

The chain recombines TRBV2 with TRBJ1-1, with 8 nucleotides matching TRBD1. The V gene's germline CDR1 is SNHLY and CDR2 FYNNEI. The CDR3 has 14 amino acids. With V trimmed by 7 bases and J by 3 bases, 7 bases remained unmatched. In DNA form, the CDR3 reads TGTGCCAGCACCCCCGGACAGGGTTACACTGAAGCTTTCTTT. Its translation: CASTPGQGYTEAFF.

The chain combines TRBV10-3 with TRBJ2-2; weak D call: TRBD2 (5 bases). V lost 0 bases, J lost 5 bases, and 13 bases lay in between. This CDR3 contains 16 residues. Germline-derived CDR1 and CDR2 are ENHRY and SYGVKD. CDR3 in amino acids: CAISESRGGGTGELFF. The CDR3 nucleotides read TGTGCCATCAGTGAGTCGAGAGGAGGAGGAACCGGGGAGCTGTTTTTT.

This chain links TRBV11-2 with TRBJ2-7, with 8 positions matching TRBD2. Trimming removed 1 base from V and 2 bases from J; junction bases left unmatched: 4. From germline, CDR1 is SGHAT and CDR2 FQNNGV. There are 15 residues in the CDR3. CDR3 sequence (DNA): TGTGCCAGCAGCTTAGTGACTAGCGTGACCTACGAGCAGTACTTC. Amino acid sequence: CASSLVTSVTYEQYF.

The chain couples TRBV11-3 to TRBJ2-5; 7 positions match TRBD1. This CDR3 is 17 amino acids long. V dropped 1 base and J dropped 2; count of bases not matched to a gene: 10. Per germline, CDR1 SGHNT and CDR2 YENEEA. CDR3: CASSLGAETGRQETQYF. The CDR3, as DNA: TGTGCCAGCAGCTTAGGCGCCGAGACAGGGAGACAAGAGACCCAGTACTTC.

Only one count was recorded for this clone. The chain combines TRBV23-1 with TRBJ2-3, with D possibly TRBD1 on 5 matching bases. TRBV23-1 belongs to the ORF category, with a function that is uncertain. This CDR3 spans 17 amino acids. The V end lost 0 bases, the J end lost 2 bases, and 15 bases lay between the germline ends. CDR3 nucleotide sequence: TGCGCCAGCAGTCAATCGAGGCGCAGGGCGCCCACAGATACGCAGTATTTT. Translating it yields CASSQSRRRAPTDTQYF.

The count of this clone is one. The V call is TRBV27, the J call TRBJ1-6; D is unresolved. The CDR3 sequence is 13 residues long. Deletions cut 7 bases from V and 3 bases from J, with 7 bases between. Germline V CDR1 and CDR2: MNHEY, SMNVEV (reference sequence). DNA of the CDR3: TGTGCCAGCATGGCGGACTATAATTCACCCCTCCACTTT. Its protein is CASMADYNSPLHF.

V gene TRBV7-9 combines with J gene TRBJ2-7; D perhaps matches TRBD2 (6 bases). CDR3 size: 15 residues. Trimming took off 1 base at V and 6 bases at J, with 16 bases between the two ends. Germline V gene data show CDR1 as SEHNR and CDR2 as FQNEAQ (reference sequence). CDR3 sequence: CASSLESGTGAEQYF. The CDR3 DNA is TGTGCCAGCAGCTTAGAATCTGGTACGGGAGCCGAGCAGTACTTC.

V is TRBV6-5 and J is TRBJ1-5, with 7 bases fitting TRBD1. Germline CDR1 reads MNHEY; CDR2 reads SVGAGI. After removal of 5 bases from V and 0 bases from J, the junction contained 4 bases not matched to a gene. CDR3 length: 15 amino acids. The DNA of the CDR3 is TGTGCCAGCAGTAGGGGACAGACTAGCAATCAGCCCCAGCATTTT. This gives the protein CASSRGQTSNQPQHF.

In nucleotides, the CDR3 is TGCGCCAGCAGCCCTTCACTTCGAACAGGGGGCATCCATGGCTACACCTTC. Translation: CASSPSLRTGGIHGYTF. V usage is TRBV4-1 and J usage is TRBJ1-2, with 9 bases fitting TRBD1. Looked up from germline, CDR1 is MGHRA and CDR2 is YSYEKL. The trim removed 4 bases at V and 6 bases at J, leaving 15 bases unmatched. CDR3 size: 17 residues.

The chain employs TRBV10-1 and TRBJ1-3; tentatively, D is TRBD1 (6 bases). Germline CDR1 WNHNN, CDR2 SYGVQD (reference sequence). V lost 4 bases and J lost 0, with 13 bases in between. The CDR3 has 16 residues. The CDR3 region has the DNA TGCGCCAGCAGTGCCGGGACACGACTCTCTGGAAACACCATATATTTT. Its protein product is CASSAGTRLSGNTIYF.

This clone was detected only once. The genes are TRBV30 and TRBJ1-1; D uncertain. V was cut by 3 bases and J by 1 base, with 9 bases left in between. Germline values: CDR1 GTSNPN, CDR2 SVGIG (reference sequence). The CDR3 spans 13 residues. The CDR3 DNA reads TGTGCCTGGAGATTACAGACGAACACTGAAGCTTTCTTT. This encodes CAWRLQTNTEAFF.

The chain combines TRBV9 with TRBJ2-1, with D maybe TRBD2 (6 bases). V lost 4 bases and J lost 8, with 10 bases in between. The CDR3 spans 12 residues. Germline lookup yields CDR1 SGDLS and CDR2 YYNGEE. The chain's CDR3 is CASSRRGDEQFF. DNA for the CDR3: TGTGCCAGCAGCCGGAGGGGCGATGAGCAGTTCTTC.

The chain recombines TRBV7-8 with TRBJ1-3; TRBD1 is a possible D gene (6 bases). This CDR3 is 18 amino acids long. Germline CDR1 is SGHVS and CDR2 is FQNEAQ. Deletions cut 1 base from V and 4 bases from J, with 20 bases between. CDR3 sequence reads: CASSLDLFGRTEGNTIYF. The CDR3 nucleotides are TGTGCCAGCAGCTTAGATCTATTTGGACGGACAGAGGGAAACACCATATATTTT.

This clone appeared a few times. The V gene is TRBV11-3, the J gene TRBJ2-2, with 7 bases fitting TRBD2. V trimming: 5 bases; J trimming: 1 base; junction bases outside the gene matches: 7. From germline, CDR1 is SGHNT and CDR2 YENEEA. The CDR3 loop spans 16 amino acids. CDR3 residues: CASSPRGGRNTGELFF. The CDR3 bases are TGTGCCAGCAGCCCTCGGGGCGGGAGGAACACCGGGGAGCTGTTTTTT.

This rearrangement joins TRBV6-5 to TRBJ1-5, with D perhaps TRBD1 (6 bases). V was shortened by 6 bases and J by 1 base, with 10 bases between the two germline ends. Germline V gene lookup returns CDR1 MNHEY and CDR2 SVGAGI. The CDR3 totals 14 residues. The CDR3 DNA is TGTGCCAGCAGGGTCACAGGGAGCAATCAGCCCCAGCATTTT. Translating gives CASRVTGSNQPQHF.